The source of this T cell receptor beta chain is a study of PD-1 blockade in classical Hodgkin lymphoma. Findings of the study overall: Complete responders matched newly diagnosed patients in baseline diversity. The drivers behind the repertoire differences, possibly disease activity or prior therapy, remain undefined. According to reports, newly diagnosed patients had lower baseline TCR diversity than healthy donors, and relapsed/refractory patients had lower baseline TCR diversity still.

Points on this clone: What it recognizes is unknown.

This CDR3 spans 14 amino acids. Germline loops: CDR1 MDHEN, CDR2 SYDVKM. The V end lost 3 bases, the J end lost 0 bases, and 9 bases lay between the germline ends. Profiled with immunoSEQ multiplex PCR; TCRdb holds only in-frame clones, not every one. The sample consists of approximately 15,000 clones, under 90% of them appearing once. Time point denoted: cycle 4 day 1 (C4D1), after more than five weeks of nivolumab. Following autologous stem cell transplantation, relapse occurred in every patient, and exposure to brentuximab vedotin varied. Isolation of CD8+ T cells from thawed PBMCs used magnetic negative selection.

The rearrangement uses TRBV28 and TRBJ2-7; TRBD2 is a possible D gene (5 bases). Sequences were derived from CD8+ T cells from blood, sampled before the fourth cycle of nivolumab. This clonotype was obtained from a human donor with classical Hodgkin lymphoma. The DNA of the CDR3 is TGTGCCAGCAGTTTCCTAGCAGACTCCTACGAGCAGTACTTC. Its protein product is CASSFLADSYEQYF.